This is a list of T cell receptor beta chains from one sample in a study of T cell responses to AZD1222 COVID-19 vaccine. Assay used: immunoSEQ multiplex PCR; TCRdb lists only in-frame clones, some missing. Here the sample spans 90,000 to 100,000 clones, 70% to 85% being singletons. The sequences come from peripheral blood, collected 28 days after the second AZD1222 dose. These receptors all come from an adult who received the AZD1222 COVID-19 vaccine. Both conserved end residues are part of each CDR3.

>TRBJ2-7|TRBV19
CASSIQGTDPYEQYF
>TRBJ2-3|TRBV5-1
CASSERTGGDTQYF
>TRBJ2-5|TRBV5-5
CASSPGSSQETQYF
>TRBJ2-7|TRBV2
CASSGQGDYDEQYF
>TRBJ2-1|TRBV5-4
CASKETSGINEQFF
>TRBJ2-7|TRBV5-1
CASSPPATAVAYEQYF
>TRBJ1-1|TRBV9
CASSPLRVNTEAFF
>TRBJ2-1|TRBV5-1
CASSLGGPYNEQFF
>TRBJ2-2|TRBV5-5
CASSLAWRTSDTGELFF
>TRBJ2-1|TRBV7-2
CASSQGPNREQFF
>TRBJ2-4|TRBV7-3
CASSLTGGNQYF
>TRBJ2-3|TRBV11-3
CASSLDLRAGGTDTQYF
>TRBJ2-7|TRBV6-5
CASSLLAGGYEQYF
>TRBJ2-1|TRBV7-9
CASRGIAGGGNEQFF
>TRBJ1-6|TRBV19
CASRSSTGGGRNSPLHF
>TRBJ2-7|TRBV10-3
CATSDHASYEQYF
>TRBJ1-2|TRBV7-9
CASSLAPSRGYGYTF
>TRBJ2-3|TRBV9
CASSVGAGADTQYF
>TRBJ1-4|TRBV30
CASGPISNEKLFF
>TRBJ2-1|TRBV18
CASSPAGDSNEQFF
>TRBJ1-5|TRBV30
CAWSGDDRRRPTQPQHF
>TRBJ1-2|TRBV2
CASSPPGSYGYTF
>TRBJ1-2|TRBV5-4
CASSSGSRVLGYTF
>TRBJ1-2|TRBV4-3
CASSQEVDGANYGYTF